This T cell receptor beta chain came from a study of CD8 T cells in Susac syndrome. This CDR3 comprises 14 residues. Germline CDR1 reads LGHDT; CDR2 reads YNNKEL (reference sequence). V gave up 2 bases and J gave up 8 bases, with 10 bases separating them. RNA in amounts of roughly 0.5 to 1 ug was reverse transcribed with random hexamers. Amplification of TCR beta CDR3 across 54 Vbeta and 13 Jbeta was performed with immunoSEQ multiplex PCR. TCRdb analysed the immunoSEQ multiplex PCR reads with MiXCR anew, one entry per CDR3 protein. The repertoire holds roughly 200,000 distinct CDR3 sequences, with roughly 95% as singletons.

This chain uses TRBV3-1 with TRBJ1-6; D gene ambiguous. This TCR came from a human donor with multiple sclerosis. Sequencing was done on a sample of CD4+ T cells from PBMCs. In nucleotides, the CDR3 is TGTGCCAGCAGCCAATGGGAGGGAGATTCACCCCTCCACTTT. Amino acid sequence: CASSQWEGDSPLHF.